These 21 T cell receptor beta chains came from one sample sequenced in a study of blood T cell repertoires in COVID-19. This table comes from immunoSEQ multiplex PCR, and its TCRdb copy is limited to in-frame clones, with some not included. Found here are over 150,000 clones, about 85% of them singletons; the top ten hold around 0.63%. The sample consisted of peripheral blood. The receptors were gathered from a man in his fifties or sixties with COVID-19, enrolled during active disease.

The J gene is TRBJ2-1, the V gene TRBV4-1, with D tentatively TRBD1 (6 bases). CDR1 MGHRA and CDR2 YSYEKL come from the germline V gene. This CDR3 is built from 18 residues. V gave up 4 bases and J gave up 4 bases, with 23 bases separating them. CDR3 in DNA: TGCGCCAGCAGCCGACTCCCGGCAGGGGTCGATAGGTACAATGAGCAGTTCTTC. Residues: CASSRLPAGVDRYNEQFF.

The rearrangement uses TRBV4-3 and TRBJ1-2; a weak D match, TRBD1 (6 bases). The CDR3 consists of 15 residues. V lost 4 bases and J 2 bases, leaving 14 bases between the germline ends. The germline gives CDR1 LGHNA, CDR2 YSLEER. The CDR3 region is CASSRWLTGNYGYTF. For the CDR3, the DNA is TGCGCCAGCAGCCGGTGGCTGACAGGAAACTATGGCTACACCTTC.

The V and J genes are TRBV6-6 and TRBJ1-5, with 11 bases identical to TRBD1. Germline V CDR1 and CDR2: MNHNY, SVGAGI (reference sequence). Trimming at V came to 2 bases and at J to 6 bases, leaving 3 bases not matched to a gene. This CDR3 is 15 amino acids long. In DNA form, the CDR3 reads TGTGCCAGCAGTTACATCGGGACAGGGGGTCAGCCCCAGCATTTT. It translates to CASSYIGTGGQPQHF.

The CDR3 spells CASSFRANTGELFF. CDR3 bases: TGCGCCAGCAGCTTCAGGGCGAACACCGGGGAGCTGTTTTTT. The chain joins TRBV5-1 to TRBJ2-2; tentatively, D is TRBD1 (5 bases). V was shortened by 2 bases and J by 0 bases, with 5 bases between the two germline ends. The CDR3 is made up of 14 amino acids. Germline V lookup: CDR1 SGHRS, CDR2 YFSETQ.

The V call is TRBV4-2, the J call TRBJ2-7; 8 nucleotides line up with TRBD2. The germline V gene has CDR1 LGHNA and CDR2 YNFKEQ. There are 15 residues in the CDR3. Trimming removed 4 bases from V and 2 bases from J; junction bases left unmatched: 7. In nucleotides, the CDR3 is TGTGCCAGCAGCCTTATAGCGGGGTCCCCCTACGAGCAGTACTTC. As protein: CASSLIAGSPYEQYF.

The chain has TRBV7-9 and TRBJ1-5; D is perhaps TRBD1 (6 bases). There are 17 residues in the CDR3. Trimming removed 5 bases from V and 3 bases from J, with 20 bases in between. Germline CDR1 reads SEHNR; CDR2 reads FQNEAQ (reference sequence). The CDR3 loop is CASSPARGGQHNQPQHF. The CDR3, as DNA: TGTGCCAGCAGCCCCGCGCGGGGGGGGCAGCACAATCAGCCCCAGCATTTT.

The sample holds one count of this clone. The junction departs from the called germline gene at one end, perhaps through a read error. The V and J genes are TRBV6-5 and TRBJ2-5, with TRBD1 matching 7 bases. Germline CDR1 reads MNHEY; CDR2 reads SVGAGI. This CDR3 has 15 residues. The CDR3 DNA reads TGTGCCAGCAGTGACTCACTAGGGGGCCGGGAGACCCAGTACTTC. Its translation is CASSDSLGGRETQYF.

The chain is built from TRBV6-5 and TRBJ1-6, with 8 bases matching TRBD1. Germline trimming cut 8 bases from V and 9 bases from J; bases unmatched to any gene: 12. CDR3 length: 15 residues. CDR1 MNHEY and CDR2 SVGAGI come from the germline V gene. The CDR3 DNA is TGTGCCAGCGGTACAGGGGGAGTAAGCGGTTCACCCCTCCACTTT. Encoded protein: CASGTGGVSGSPLHF.

The chain couples TRBV28 to TRBJ1-4; 11 bases agree with TRBD1. The germline CDR1 and CDR2 sequences are MDHEN and SYDVKM. Germline trimming cut 8 bases from V and 7 bases from J; bases unmatched to any gene: 12. The CDR3 length is 16 residues. CDR3 sequence reads: CASRQPPGQGGEKLFF. CDR3 coding DNA: TGTGCCAGCCGACAACCCCCGGGACAGGGGGGTGAAAAACTGTTTTTT.

This chain connects TRBV7-3 to TRBJ1-6, with TRBD1 identical over 7 bases. V was pared by 5 bases and J by 0 bases, with 4 bases of the junction left unmatched. This CDR3 has 16 residues. Germline CDR1 reads SGHTA; CDR2 reads FQGTGA. The CDR3 DNA follows: TGTGCCAGCAGCCTACAGGGGAGCTCCTATAATTCACCCCTCCACTTT. Translation gives CASSLQGSSYNSPLHF.

The genes are TRBV4-3 and TRBJ1-2; D is uncertain. This CDR3 has 15 amino acids. V lost 0 bases to trimming and J lost 3 bases, with 11 bases between them. Germline V gene sequence: CDR1 LGHNA, CDR2 YSLEER. The CDR3 loop is CASSQERRQYYGYTF. The DNA of the CDR3 is TGCGCCAGCAGCCAAGAAAGGAGGCAGTACTATGGCTACACCTTC.

V and J are TRBV18 and TRBJ1-1, with D maybe TRBD1 (6 bases). Trimming cost V 4 bases and J 1 base, with 10 bases left between them. The CDR3 totals 14 residues. CDR1 and CDR2 from the germline V gene are KGHSH and LQKENI. The CDR3 protein is CASSLGQRNTEAFF. DNA for the CDR3: TGTGCCAGCTCACTAGGACAGAGGAACACTGAAGCTTTCTTT.

This clone was counted a few times. The rearrangement links TRBV15 to TRBJ2-5, with D possibly being TRBD1 (6 bases). This CDR3 has 17 amino acids. Trimming took 4 bases from V and 5 from J, leaving 23 bases between them. Looked up from germline, CDR1 is LNHNV and CDR2 is YYDKDF (reference sequence). CDR3 sequence (DNA): TGTGCCACCAGCACTAGCCAGGGGCCCATCAGACAGGAGACCCAGTACTTC. Protein: CATSTSQGPIRQETQYF.

The J gene is TRBJ1-6, the V gene TRBV5-1; perhaps TRBD1 as D (6 bases). Germline V CDR1 and CDR2: SGHRS, YFSETQ. This CDR3 is built from 16 residues. Trimming removed 5 bases from V and 8 bases from J, with 20 bases in between. The CDR3 DNA is TGCGCCAGCAGGAGGGGGACGACGCGAGGGGATTCACCCCTCCACTTT. Protein sequence: CASRRGTTRGDSPLHF.

The J gene is TRBJ1-5, the V gene TRBV2, with 10 bases fitting TRBD1. V trimming: 5 bases; J trimming: 3 bases; junction bases outside the gene matches: 10. Looked up from germline, CDR1 is SNHLY and CDR2 is FYNNEI. The CDR3 sequence is 17 residues long. The CDR3: CASSLTGTGVFNQPQHF. The CDR3 region has the DNA TGTGCCAGCAGTCTTACGGGGACAGGGGTTTTCAATCAGCCCCAGCATTTT.

The chain recombines TRBV11-2 with TRBJ1-2; possible D gene TRBD1, 6 bases. V gave up 0 bases and J gave up 8 bases, with 19 bases separating them. CDR1 and CDR2 from the germline V gene are SGHAT and FQNNGV. There are 16 residues in the CDR3. The CDR3 protein is CASSLDRDTVNGGYTF. DNA for the CDR3: TGTGCCAGCAGCTTAGATCGGGACACGGTAAACGGCGGCTACACCTTC. The full variable domain, rest sourced from reference TRBV11-2 and TRBJ1-2, is EAGVAQSPRYKIIEKRQSVAFWCNPISGHATLYWYQQILGQGPKLLIQFQNNGVVDDSQLPKDRFSAERLKGVDSTLKIQPAKLEDSAVYLCASSLDRDTVNGGYTFGSGTRLTVV.

V and J are TRBV24-1 and TRBJ2-1; TRBD2 might be the D (6 bases). Per the germline V gene, CDR1 is KGHDR and CDR2 is SFDVKD. V lost 0 bases and J 7 bases, leaving 21 bases between the germline ends. The CDR3 has 18 residues. CDR3 region: CATSDLPGLSSWRNEQFF. CDR3 DNA sequence: TGTGCCACCAGTGATTTGCCGGGACTCTCTTCATGGAGGAATGAGCAGTTCTTC.

The chain recombines TRBV14 with TRBJ1-6; the D gene is possibly TRBD1 (5 bases). Germline assignment: CDR1 SGHDN and CDR2 FVKESK. This CDR3 has 15 residues. V was shortened by 4 bases and J by 1 base, with 8 bases between the two germline ends. The CDR3 DNA reads as TGTGCCAGCAGCCCTGGGGCTTCCTATAATTCACCCCTCCACTTT. The encoded protein is CASSPGASYNSPLHF.

The rearrangement joins TRBV9 to TRBJ2-7, with TRBD2 identical over 8 bases. This CDR3 contains 19 residues. Germline CDR1 is SGDLS and CDR2 is YYNGEE. The trim removed 4 bases at V and 2 bases at J, leaving 20 bases unmatched. The DNA of the CDR3 is TGTGCCAGCAGCCGAAACTATGATTGGGGCGGGGGGCCGACCTACGAGCAGTACTTC. It yields the protein CASSRNYDWGGGPTYEQYF.

The chain is built from TRBV2 and TRBJ2-7; D call uncertain. This CDR3 comprises 11 residues. From germline, CDR1 is SNHLY and CDR2 FYNNEI. V lost 2 bases to trimming and J lost 6 bases, with 5 bases between them. CDR3 coding DNA: TGTGCCAGCAGTGAACAATCCGAGCAGTACTTC. This gives the protein CASSEQSEQYF.

This sequence joins TRBV19 and TRBJ2-7; a possible D gene is TRBD1 (6 bases). Deletions cut 4 bases from V and 5 bases from J, with 15 bases between. Per germline, CDR1 LNHDA and CDR2 SQIVND (reference sequence). The CDR3 is 14 amino acids. The CDR3 region is CASSTWYRENEQYF. For the CDR3, the DNA is TGTGCCAGTAGTACATGGTACAGGGAGAACGAGCAGTACTTC.